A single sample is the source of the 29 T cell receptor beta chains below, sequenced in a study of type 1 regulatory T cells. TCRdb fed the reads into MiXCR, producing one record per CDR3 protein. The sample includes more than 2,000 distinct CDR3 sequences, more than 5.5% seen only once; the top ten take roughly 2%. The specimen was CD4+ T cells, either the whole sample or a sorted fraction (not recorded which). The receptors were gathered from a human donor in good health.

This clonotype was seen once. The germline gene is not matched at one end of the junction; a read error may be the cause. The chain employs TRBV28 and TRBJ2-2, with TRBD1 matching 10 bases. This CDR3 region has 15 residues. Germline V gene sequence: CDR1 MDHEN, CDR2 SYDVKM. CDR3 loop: CASRRQGAFFGGLFF. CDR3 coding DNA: TGTGCCAGCCGAAGACAGGGGGCTTTTTTCGGGGGGCTGTTTTTT.

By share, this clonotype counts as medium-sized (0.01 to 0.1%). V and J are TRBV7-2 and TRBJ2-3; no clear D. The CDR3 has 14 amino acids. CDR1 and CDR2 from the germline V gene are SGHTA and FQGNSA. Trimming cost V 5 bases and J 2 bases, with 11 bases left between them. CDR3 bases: TGTGCCAGCAGCGGGCGCAAACACACAGATACGCAGTATTTT. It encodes CASSGRKHTDTQYF.

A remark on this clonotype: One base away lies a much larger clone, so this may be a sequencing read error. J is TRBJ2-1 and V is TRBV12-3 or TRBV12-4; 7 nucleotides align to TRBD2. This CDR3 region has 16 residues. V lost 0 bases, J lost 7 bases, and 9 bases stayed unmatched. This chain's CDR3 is CASSLAPRGDLNEQFF. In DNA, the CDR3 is TGTGCCAGCAGTTTAGCGCCCCGGGGGGACCTTAATGAGCAGTTCTTC.

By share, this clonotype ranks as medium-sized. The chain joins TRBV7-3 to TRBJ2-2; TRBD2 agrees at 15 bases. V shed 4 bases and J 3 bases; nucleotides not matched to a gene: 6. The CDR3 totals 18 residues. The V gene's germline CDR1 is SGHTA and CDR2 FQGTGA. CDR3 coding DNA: TGTGCCAGCAGCTCAACCAGGACTAGCGGGGGGGACACCGGGGAGCTGTTTTTT. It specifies CASSSTRTSGGDTGELFF.

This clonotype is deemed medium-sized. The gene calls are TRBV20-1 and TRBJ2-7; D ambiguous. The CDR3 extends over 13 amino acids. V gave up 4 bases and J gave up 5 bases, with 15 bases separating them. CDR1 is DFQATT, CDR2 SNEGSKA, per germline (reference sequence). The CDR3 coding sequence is TGCAGTGCTATACGGCCCATCCTCGACGAGCAGTACTTC. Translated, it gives CSAIRPILDEQYF.

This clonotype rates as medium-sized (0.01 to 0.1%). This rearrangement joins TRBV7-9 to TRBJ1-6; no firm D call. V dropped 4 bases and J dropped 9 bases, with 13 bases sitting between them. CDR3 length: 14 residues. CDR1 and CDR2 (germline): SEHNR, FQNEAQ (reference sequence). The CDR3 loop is CASSSDRVGSPLHF. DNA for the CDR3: TGTGCCAGCAGCTCCGATAGGGTCGGTTCACCCCTCCACTTT.

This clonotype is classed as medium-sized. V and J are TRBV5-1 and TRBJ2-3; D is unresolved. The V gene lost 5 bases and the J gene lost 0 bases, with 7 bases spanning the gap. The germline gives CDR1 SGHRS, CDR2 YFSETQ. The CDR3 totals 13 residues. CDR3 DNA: TGCGCCAGCAGTAGAACTAGCACAGATACGCAGTATTTT. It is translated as CASSRTSTDTQYF.

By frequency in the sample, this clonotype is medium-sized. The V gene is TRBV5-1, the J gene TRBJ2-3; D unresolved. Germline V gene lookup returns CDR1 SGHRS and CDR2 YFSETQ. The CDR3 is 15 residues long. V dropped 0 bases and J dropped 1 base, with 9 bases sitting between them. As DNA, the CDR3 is TGCGCCAGCAGCTTGGAATCGACCCGCACAGATACGCAGTATTTT. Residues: CASSLESTRTDTQYF.

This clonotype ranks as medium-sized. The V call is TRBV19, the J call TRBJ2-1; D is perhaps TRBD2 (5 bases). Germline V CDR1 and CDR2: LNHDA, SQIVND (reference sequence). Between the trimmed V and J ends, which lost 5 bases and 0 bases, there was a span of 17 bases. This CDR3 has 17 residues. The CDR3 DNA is TGTGCCAGTAGTCCCCGGGGTGCGGGTGGCTCCTACAATGAGCAGTTCTTC. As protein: CASSPRGAGGSYNEQFF.

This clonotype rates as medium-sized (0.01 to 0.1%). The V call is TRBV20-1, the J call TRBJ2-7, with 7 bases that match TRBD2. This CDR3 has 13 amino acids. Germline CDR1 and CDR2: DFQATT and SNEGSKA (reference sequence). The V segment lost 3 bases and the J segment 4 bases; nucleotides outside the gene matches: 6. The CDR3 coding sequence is TGCAGTGCTAGCGGGGAGGGCAGTTACGAGCAGTACTTC. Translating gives CSASGEGSYEQYF.

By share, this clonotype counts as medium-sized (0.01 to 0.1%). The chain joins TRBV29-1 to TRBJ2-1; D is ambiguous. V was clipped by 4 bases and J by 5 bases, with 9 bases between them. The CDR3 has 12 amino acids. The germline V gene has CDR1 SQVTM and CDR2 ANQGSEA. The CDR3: CSVVPPHNEQFF. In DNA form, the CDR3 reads TGCAGCGTTGTTCCTCCTCACAATGAGCAGTTCTTC.

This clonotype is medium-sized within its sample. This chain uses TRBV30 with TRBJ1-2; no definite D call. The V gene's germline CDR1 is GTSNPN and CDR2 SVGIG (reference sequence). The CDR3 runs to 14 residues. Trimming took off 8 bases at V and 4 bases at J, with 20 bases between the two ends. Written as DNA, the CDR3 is TGTGCCGGAGTCGCCCCGGGCAGGATCTATGGCTACACCTTC. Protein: CAGVAPGRIYGYTF.

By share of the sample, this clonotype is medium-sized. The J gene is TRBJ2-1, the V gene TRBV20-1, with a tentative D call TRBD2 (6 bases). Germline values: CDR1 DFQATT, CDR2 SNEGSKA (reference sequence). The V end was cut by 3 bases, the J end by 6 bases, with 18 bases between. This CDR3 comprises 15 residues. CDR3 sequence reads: CSASDLAVKGNEQFF. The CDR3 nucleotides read TGCAGTGCTAGTGATTTAGCGGTGAAGGGCAATGAGCAGTTCTTC.

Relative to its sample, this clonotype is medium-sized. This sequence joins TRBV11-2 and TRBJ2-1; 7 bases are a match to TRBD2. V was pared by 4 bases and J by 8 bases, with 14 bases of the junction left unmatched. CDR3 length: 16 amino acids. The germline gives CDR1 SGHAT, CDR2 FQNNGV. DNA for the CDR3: TGTGCCAGCAGCTCCTGGACTAGTACGGTGCTGGATGAGCAGTTCTTC. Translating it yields CASSSWTSTVLDEQFF.

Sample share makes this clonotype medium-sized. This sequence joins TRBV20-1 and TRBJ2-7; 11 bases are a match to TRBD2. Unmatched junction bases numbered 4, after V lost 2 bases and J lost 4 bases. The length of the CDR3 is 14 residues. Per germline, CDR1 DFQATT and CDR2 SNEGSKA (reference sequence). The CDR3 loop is CSARTSGGSYEQYF. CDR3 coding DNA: TGCAGTGCTAGAACTAGCGGGGGCTCGTACGAGCAGTACTTC.

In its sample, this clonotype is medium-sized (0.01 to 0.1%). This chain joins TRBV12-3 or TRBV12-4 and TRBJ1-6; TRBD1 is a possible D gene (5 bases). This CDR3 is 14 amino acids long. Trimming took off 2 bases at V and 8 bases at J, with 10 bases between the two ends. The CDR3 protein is CASSLSVGDSPLHF. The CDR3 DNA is TGTGCCAGCAGTTTATCCGTGGGGGATTCACCCCTCCACTTT.

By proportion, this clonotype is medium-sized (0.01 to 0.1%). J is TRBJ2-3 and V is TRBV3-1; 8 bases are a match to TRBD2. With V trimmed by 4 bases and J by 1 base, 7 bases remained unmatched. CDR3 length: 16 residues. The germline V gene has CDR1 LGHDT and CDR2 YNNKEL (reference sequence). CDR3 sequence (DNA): TGTGCCAGCAGCCTCGATAGCGGGGTAGGCACAGATACGCAGTATTTT. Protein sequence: CASSLDSGVGTDTQYF.

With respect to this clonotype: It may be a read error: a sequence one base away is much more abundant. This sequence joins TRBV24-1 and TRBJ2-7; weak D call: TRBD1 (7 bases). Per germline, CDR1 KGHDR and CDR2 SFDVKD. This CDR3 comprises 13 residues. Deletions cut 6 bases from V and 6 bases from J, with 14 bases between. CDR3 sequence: CATSSQGGSEQYF. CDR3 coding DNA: TGTGCCACCAGTTCCCAGGGGGGCAGCGAGCAGTACTTC.

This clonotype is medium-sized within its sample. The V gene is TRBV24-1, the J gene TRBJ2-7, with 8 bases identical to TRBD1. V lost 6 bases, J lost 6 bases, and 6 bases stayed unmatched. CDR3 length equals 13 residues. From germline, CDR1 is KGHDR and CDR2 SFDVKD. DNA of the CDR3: TGTGCCACCAGTTCCCAGGGGGCCAGCGAGCAGTACTTC. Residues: CATSSQGASEQYF.

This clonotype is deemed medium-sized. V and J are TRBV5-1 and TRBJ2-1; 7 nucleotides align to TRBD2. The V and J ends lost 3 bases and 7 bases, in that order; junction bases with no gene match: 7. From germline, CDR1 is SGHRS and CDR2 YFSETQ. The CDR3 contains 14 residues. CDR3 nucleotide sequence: TGCGCCAGCAGCTATGGCGGACTAGTAAATGAGCAGTTCTTC. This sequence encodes CASSYGGLVNEQFF.

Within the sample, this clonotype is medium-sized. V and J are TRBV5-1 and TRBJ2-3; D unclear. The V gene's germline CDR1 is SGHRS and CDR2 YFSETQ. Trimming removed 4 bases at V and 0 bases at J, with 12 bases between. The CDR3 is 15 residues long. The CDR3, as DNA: TGCGCCAGCAGCCTCCAGACCGTTAGCACAGATACGCAGTATTTT. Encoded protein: CASSLQTVSTDTQYF.

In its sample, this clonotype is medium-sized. The CDR3 spells CASSLRTSGVNEQFF. The CDR3 DNA follows: TGTGCCAGCAGCTTACGGACTAGCGGGGTGAATGAGCAGTTCTTC. V is TRBV7-6 and J is TRBJ2-1, with 12 bases lining up with TRBD2. This CDR3 has 15 residues. The trim removed 2 bases at V and 7 bases at J, leaving 3 bases unmatched. Germline CDR1 reads SGHVS; CDR2 reads FNYEAQ.

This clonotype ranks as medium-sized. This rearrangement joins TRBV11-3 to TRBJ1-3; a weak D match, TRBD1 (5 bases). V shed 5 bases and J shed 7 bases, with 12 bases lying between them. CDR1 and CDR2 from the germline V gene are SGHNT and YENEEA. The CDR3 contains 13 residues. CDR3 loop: CASSLGTTNTIYF. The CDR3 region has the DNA TGTGCCAGCAGCCTTGGGACTACGAACACCATATATTTT.

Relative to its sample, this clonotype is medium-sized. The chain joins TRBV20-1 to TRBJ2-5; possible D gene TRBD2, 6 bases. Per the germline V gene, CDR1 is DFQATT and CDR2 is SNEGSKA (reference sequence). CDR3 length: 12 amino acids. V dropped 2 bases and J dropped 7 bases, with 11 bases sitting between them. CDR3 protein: CSARSNGGTQYF. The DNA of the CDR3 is TGCAGTGCTAGATCAAACGGGGGGACCCAGTACTTC.

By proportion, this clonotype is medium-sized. For the CDR3, the DNA is TGTGCCAGCAGCTTCGGCGGGGGGGCCAGAGGTACGCAGTATTTT. It is translated as CASSFGGGARGTQYF. The genes are TRBV11-3 and TRBJ2-3, with 9 bases fitting TRBD2. V lost 3 bases to trimming and J lost 8 bases; unmatched junction nucleotides: 9. Germline lookup yields CDR1 SGHNT and CDR2 YENEEA. There are 15 residues in the CDR3.

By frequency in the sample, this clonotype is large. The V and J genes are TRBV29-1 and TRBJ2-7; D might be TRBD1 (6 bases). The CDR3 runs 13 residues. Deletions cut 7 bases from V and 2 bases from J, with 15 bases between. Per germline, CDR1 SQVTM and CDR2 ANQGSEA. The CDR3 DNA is TGCAGCGAACTCCGGCACAGGGCCTACGAGCAGTACTTC. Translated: CSELRHRAYEQYF.

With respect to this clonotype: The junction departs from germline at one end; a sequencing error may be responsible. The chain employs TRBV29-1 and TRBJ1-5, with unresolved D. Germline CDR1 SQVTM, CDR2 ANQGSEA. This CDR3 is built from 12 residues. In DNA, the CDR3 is TGCAGCGTCGTACAGAGCAACCAGCCCCAGCATTTT. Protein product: CSVVQSNQPQHF.

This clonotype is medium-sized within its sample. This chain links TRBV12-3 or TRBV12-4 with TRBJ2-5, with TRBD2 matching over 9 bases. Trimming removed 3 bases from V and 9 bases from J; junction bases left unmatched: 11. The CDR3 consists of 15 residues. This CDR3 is CASSFSGGTLAAQYF. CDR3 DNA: TGTGCCAGCAGTTTCAGCGGGGGGACCTTAGCGGCCCAGTACTTC.

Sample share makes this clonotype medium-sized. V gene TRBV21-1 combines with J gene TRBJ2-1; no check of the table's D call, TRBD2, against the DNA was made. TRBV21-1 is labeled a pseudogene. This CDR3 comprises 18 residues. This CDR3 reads CASSKGASSLGDYNEQFF. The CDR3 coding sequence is TGTGCCAGCAGCAAAGGCGCTAGCTCCCTAGGGGACTACAATGAGCAGTTCTTC.